Following are 17 T cell receptor beta chains from one sample sequenced in a study of blood T cell repertoires in COVID-19. Measured with immunoSEQ multiplex PCR; TCRdb has only the in-frame clones, and not every one. The repertoire holds about 180,000 clones, with around 85% as singletons. The sample was PBMCs or T cells enriched from blood (not recorded which). The receptors derive from a man aged 35-49 years who had recovered from COVID-19.

The chain joins TRBV7-9 to TRBJ1-1; D may be TRBD1 (6 bases). Germline values: CDR1 SEHNR, CDR2 FQNEAQ (reference sequence). V was pared by 5 bases and J by 1 base, with 8 bases between. This CDR3 has 13 residues. The CDR3 region is CASSVQGNTEAFF. CDR3 coding DNA: TGTGCCAGCAGCGTACAGGGGAACACTGAAGCTTTCTTT. Full variable domain (remainder filled in from reference TRBV7-9 and TRBJ1-1): DTGVSQNPRHKITKRGQNVTFRCDPISEHNRLYWYRQTLGQGPEFLTYFQNEAQLEKSRLLSDRFSAERPKGSFSTLEIQRTEQGDSAMYLCASSVQGNTEAFFGQGTRLTVV.

This clone occurred a few times. The chain couples TRBV5-8 to TRBJ2-7; D uncertain. This CDR3 is 13 amino acids long. V lost 5 bases, J lost 0 bases, and 9 bases lay in between. Germline V gives CDR1 SGHTS, CDR2 YDEGEE. The CDR3 DNA sequence: TGTGCCAGCAGGATGTCGAGCTCCTACGAGCAGTACTTC. As protein: CASRMSSSYEQYF.

The V call is TRBV27, the J call TRBJ1-4; weak D call: TRBD1 (6 bases). Germline CDR1 is MNHEY and CDR2 is SMNVEV (reference sequence). Trimming left V 5 bases short and J 0 bases short, with 22 bases between. The CDR3 totals 19 residues. The CDR3 DNA reads as TGTGCCAGCAGTAGAGTCCCCCAGGGGAAATTACCAACTAATGAAAAACTGTTTTTT. Its translation: CASSRVPQGKLPTNEKLFF.

This clone was recorded a few times. V and J are TRBV28 and TRBJ1-6; TRBD1 agrees at 7 bases. There are 15 residues in the CDR3. Germline trimming cut 4 bases from V and 7 bases from J; bases unmatched to any gene: 7. CDR1 and CDR2 (germline): MDHEN, SYDVKM. In DNA, the CDR3 is TGTGCCAGCAGTTGGAGCAGGGGGTGGAATTCACCCCTCCACTTT. Translated: CASSWSRGWNSPLHF.

The chain uses TRBV4-1 and TRBJ1-4; 7 bases match TRBD1. Germline lookup yields CDR1 MGHRA and CDR2 YSYEKL. The V segment lost 5 bases and the J segment 2 bases; nucleotides outside the gene matches: 11. CDR3 length: 17 residues. CDR3 nucleotide sequence: TGCGCCAGCAGCGCCCGTCAGGGGGGACGGACTAATGAAAAACTGTTTTTT. Encoded protein: CASSARQGGRTNEKLFF.

This clone was seen more than once but under ten times. The chain uses TRBV5-1 and TRBJ1-1, with D perhaps matching TRBD1 (5 bases). The CDR3 totals 13 residues. CDR1 SGHRS and CDR2 YFSETQ come from the germline V gene. V was pared by 0 bases and J by 7 bases, with 10 bases between. The CDR3 nucleotides are TGCGCCAGCAGCTTGGTTTCGGGGGTTGAAGCTTTCTTT. Encoded protein: CASSLVSGVEAFF.

This clone was seen only a few times. The gene calls are TRBV5-5 and TRBJ1-1; D gene ambiguous. Germline assignment: CDR1 SGHKS and CDR2 YYEKEE (reference sequence). This CDR3 is built from 14 residues. V dropped 2 bases and J dropped 1 base, with 9 bases sitting between them. The CDR3 sequence is CASSFLGPNTEAFF. In DNA form, the CDR3 reads TGTGCCAGCAGCTTCCTAGGTCCGAACACTGAAGCTTTCTTT.

The chain couples TRBV10-1 to TRBJ2-1; 7 bases are a match to TRBD1. Germline values: CDR1 WNHNN, CDR2 SYGVQD (reference sequence). The CDR3 covers 14 residues. Trimming removed 0 bases from V and 9 bases from J; junction bases left unmatched: 5. CDR3 in DNA: TGCGCCAGCAGTGAGTCTGGGCCAGGGGGTGAGCAGTTCTTC. Protein: CASSESGPGGEQFF.

The chain has TRBV7-9 and TRBJ1-2, with TRBD1 identical over 7 bases. Germline CDR1 and CDR2: SEHNR and FQNEAQ (reference sequence). The CDR3 spans 15 residues. V gave up 6 bases and J gave up 5 bases; unmatched junction bases: 12. In DNA form, the CDR3 reads TGTGCCAGCAGTTCACCGGGACAGCCGCTTTATGGCTACACCTTC. Translated, it gives CASSSPGQPLYGYTF.

This chain uses TRBV28 with TRBJ1-2, with a weak D call TRBD1 (5 bases). Trimming took 5 bases from V and 3 from J, leaving 13 bases between them. CDR1 and CDR2 from the germline V gene are MDHEN and SYDVKM. The CDR3 totals 14 residues. The CDR3 region has the DNA TGTGCCAGCAGTCCCCCAGGGAGGGACTATGGCTACACCTTC. This encodes CASSPPGRDYGYTF.

The CDR3 is CASSPTARAEAFF. DNA of the CDR3: TGTGCCAGCTCACCGACCGCGAGGGCTGAAGCTTTCTTT. V gene TRBV18 combines with J gene TRBJ1-1; no firm D call. The CDR3 runs 13 residues. Germline V lookup: CDR1 KGHSH, CDR2 LQKENI. The V gene lost 3 bases and the J gene lost 6 bases, with 11 bases spanning the gap. The full variable domain, with the rest looked up from reference TRBV18 and TRBJ1-1, is NAGVMQNPRHLVRRRGQEARLRCSPMKGHSHVYWYRQLPEEGLKFMVYLQKENIIDESGMPKERFSAEFPKEGPSILRIQQVVRGDSAAYFCASSPTARAEAFFGQGTRLTVV.

The chain joins TRBV5-1 to TRBJ1-1, with TRBD1 matching 12 bases. V shed 2 bases and J 0 bases; nucleotides not matched to a gene: 2. Per the germline V gene, CDR1 is SGHRS and CDR2 is YFSETQ. The CDR3 consists of 16 residues. The CDR3 nucleotides are TGCGCCAGCAGCTTCCGGGACAGGGGGCTGAACACTGAAGCTTTCTTT. Protein sequence: CASSFRDRGLNTEAFF.

CDR3 sequence: CASSIGPGNHNEQFF. The CDR3 coding sequence is TGTGCCAGTAGTATAGGGCCAGGGAATCACAATGAGCAGTTCTTC. This rearrangement joins TRBV19 to TRBJ2-1; TRBD1 is a possible D gene (5 bases). V gave up 1 base and J gave up 5 bases, with 12 bases separating them. The CDR3 has 15 residues. Germline V gives CDR1 LNHDA, CDR2 SQIVND (reference sequence). The variable domain in full, with the rest retrieved from reference TRBV19 and TRBJ2-1, is DGGITQSPKYLFRKEGQNVTLSCEQNLNHDAMYWYRQDPGQGLRLIYYSQIVNDFQKGDIAEGYSVSREKKESFPLTVTSAQKNPTAFYLCASSIGPGNHNEQFFGPGTRLTVL.

V is TRBV7-8 and J is TRBJ2-3; the match to TRBD2 covers 7 bases. Germline CDR1 and CDR2: SGHVS and FQNEAQ. The CDR3 spans 16 residues. V trimming: 5 bases; J trimming: 4 bases; junction bases outside the gene matches: 12. The CDR3 DNA is TGTGCCAGCAGCCCTCCCTGGACTAGGGGCCCAGATACGCAGTATTTT. It encodes CASSPPWTRGPDTQYF.

The chain combines TRBV5-4 with TRBJ2-2; D not certain. The CDR3 totals 13 residues. Germline CDR1 SGHNT, CDR2 YYREEE (reference sequence). V was pared by 2 bases and J by 5 bases, with 7 bases between. The chain's CDR3 is CASSLTTTGELFF. CDR3 DNA sequence: TGTGCCAGCAGCTTAACTACGACCGGGGAGCTGTTTTTT.

This clone was picked up one time. The same CDR3 is also encoded by other DNA sequences in this sample. The chain combines TRBV19 with TRBJ2-7, with 10 nucleotides matching TRBD1. Germline CDR1 is LNHDA and CDR2 is SQIVND (reference sequence). CDR3 length: 15 residues. Trimming took 5 bases from V and 2 from J; bases not matched to a gene: 6. CDR3 in amino acids: CASSPRTGGTYEQYF. DNA of the CDR3: TGTGCCAGTAGTCCTCGGACAGGGGGGACCTACGAGCAGTACTTC.

The chain recombines TRBV11-2 with TRBJ2-1, with D perhaps matching TRBD2 (7 bases). V lost 3 bases, J lost 6 bases, and 12 bases lay in between. The CDR3 is 14 amino acids. Per the germline V gene, CDR1 is SGHAT and CDR2 is FQNNGV. Written as DNA, the CDR3 is TGTGCCAGCAGCTTCTCCGGGGGGCTCAATGAGCAGTTCTTC. Protein product: CASSFSGGLNEQFF.